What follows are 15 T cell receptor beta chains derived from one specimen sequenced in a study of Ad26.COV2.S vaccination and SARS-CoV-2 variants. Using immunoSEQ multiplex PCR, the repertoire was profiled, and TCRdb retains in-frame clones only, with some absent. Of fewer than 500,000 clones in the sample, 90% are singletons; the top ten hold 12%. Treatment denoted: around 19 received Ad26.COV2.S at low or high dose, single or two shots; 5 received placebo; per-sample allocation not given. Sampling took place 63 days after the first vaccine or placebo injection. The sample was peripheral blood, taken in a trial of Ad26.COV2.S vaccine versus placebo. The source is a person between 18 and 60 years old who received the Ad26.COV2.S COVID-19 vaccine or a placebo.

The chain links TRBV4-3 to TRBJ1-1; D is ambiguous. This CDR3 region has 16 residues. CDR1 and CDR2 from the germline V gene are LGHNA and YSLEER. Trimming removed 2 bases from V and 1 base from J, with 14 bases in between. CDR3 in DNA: TGCGCCAGCAGCCAAAGATGGTTTTTCCCGAACACTGAAGCTTTCTTT. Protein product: CASSQRWFFPNTEAFF.

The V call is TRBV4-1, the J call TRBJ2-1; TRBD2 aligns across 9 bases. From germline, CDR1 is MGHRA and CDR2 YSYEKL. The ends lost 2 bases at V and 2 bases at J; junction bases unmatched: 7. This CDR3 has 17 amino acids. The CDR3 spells CASSQNLAGSTYNEQFF. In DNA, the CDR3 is TGCGCCAGCAGCCAAAACCTAGCGGGATCTACCTACAATGAGCAGTTCTTC.

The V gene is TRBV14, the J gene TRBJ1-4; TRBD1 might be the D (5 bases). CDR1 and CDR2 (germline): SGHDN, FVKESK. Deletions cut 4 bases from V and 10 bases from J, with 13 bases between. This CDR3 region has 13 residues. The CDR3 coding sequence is TGTGCCAGCAGCCCCCGGTCTGGGGCAAAACTGTTTTTT. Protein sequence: CASSPRSGAKLFF. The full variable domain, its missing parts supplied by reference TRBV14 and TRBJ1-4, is EAGVTQFPSHSVIEKGQTVTLRCDPISGHDNLYWYRRVMGKEIKFLLHFVKESKQDESGMPNNRFLAERTGGTYSTLKVQPAELEDSGVYFCASSPRSGAKLFFGSGTQLSVL.

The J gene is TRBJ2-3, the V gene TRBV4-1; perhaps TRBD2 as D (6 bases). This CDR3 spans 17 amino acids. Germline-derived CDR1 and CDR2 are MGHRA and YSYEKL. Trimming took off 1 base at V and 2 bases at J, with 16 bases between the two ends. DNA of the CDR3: TGCGCCAGCAGCCAAGGGCCGGTTGGCGGGGTCACAGATACGCAGTATTTT. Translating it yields CASSQGPVGGVTDTQYF.

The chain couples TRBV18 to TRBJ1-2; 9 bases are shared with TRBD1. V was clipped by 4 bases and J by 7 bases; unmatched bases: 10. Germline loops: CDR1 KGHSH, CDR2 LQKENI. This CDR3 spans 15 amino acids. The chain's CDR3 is CASSLTTGGTSGYTF. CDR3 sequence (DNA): TGTGCCAGCTCACTAACGACAGGGGGGACTAGTGGCTACACCTTC.

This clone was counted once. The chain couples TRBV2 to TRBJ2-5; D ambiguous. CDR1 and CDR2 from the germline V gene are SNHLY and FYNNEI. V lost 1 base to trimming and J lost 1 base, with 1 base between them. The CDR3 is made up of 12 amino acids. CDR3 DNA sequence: TGTGCCAGCAGTGAAGTCCAAGAGACCCAGTACTTC. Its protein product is CASSEVQETQYF.

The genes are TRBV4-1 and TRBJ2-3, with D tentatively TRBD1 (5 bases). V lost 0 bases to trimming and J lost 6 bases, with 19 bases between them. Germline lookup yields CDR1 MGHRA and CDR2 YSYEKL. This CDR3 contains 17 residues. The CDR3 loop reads CASSQDRVEGPGDTQYF. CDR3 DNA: TGCGCCAGCAGCCAAGATCGAGTGGAAGGGCCAGGGGATACGCAGTATTTT.

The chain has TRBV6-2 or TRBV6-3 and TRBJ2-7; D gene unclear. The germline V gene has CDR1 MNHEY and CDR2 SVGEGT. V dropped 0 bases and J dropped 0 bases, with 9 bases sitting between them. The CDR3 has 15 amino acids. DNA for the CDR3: TGTGCCAGCAGTTACTCGGACGCGAGCTCCTACGAGCAGTACTTC. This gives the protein CASSYSDASSYEQYF.

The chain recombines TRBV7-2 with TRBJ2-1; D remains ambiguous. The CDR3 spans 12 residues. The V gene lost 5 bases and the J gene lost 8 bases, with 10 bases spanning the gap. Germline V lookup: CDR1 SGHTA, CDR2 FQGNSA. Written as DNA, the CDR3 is TGTGCCAGCAGCCCTCGAAGAGATGAGCAGTTCTTC. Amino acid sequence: CASSPRRDEQFF.

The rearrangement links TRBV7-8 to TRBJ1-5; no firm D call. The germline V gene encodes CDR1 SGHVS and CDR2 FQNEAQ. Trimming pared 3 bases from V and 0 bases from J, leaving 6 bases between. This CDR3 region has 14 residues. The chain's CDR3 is CASSFSPSNQPQHF. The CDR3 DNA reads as TGTGCCAGCAGCTTTTCCCCTAGCAATCAGCCCCAGCATTTT.

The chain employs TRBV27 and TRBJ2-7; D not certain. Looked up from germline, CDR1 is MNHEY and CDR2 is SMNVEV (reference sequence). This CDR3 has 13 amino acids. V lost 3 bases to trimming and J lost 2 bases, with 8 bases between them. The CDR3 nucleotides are TGTGCCAGCAGTTTGGCAGATACCTACGAGCAGTACTTC. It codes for CASSLADTYEQYF.

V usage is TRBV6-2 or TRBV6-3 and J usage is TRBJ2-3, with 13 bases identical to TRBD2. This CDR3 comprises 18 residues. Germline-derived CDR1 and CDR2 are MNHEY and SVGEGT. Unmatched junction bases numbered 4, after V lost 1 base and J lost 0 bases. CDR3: CASSYLLAGGPSTDTQYF. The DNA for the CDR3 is TGTGCCAGCAGTTACTTACTAGCGGGAGGGCCGAGCACAGATACGCAGTATTTT.

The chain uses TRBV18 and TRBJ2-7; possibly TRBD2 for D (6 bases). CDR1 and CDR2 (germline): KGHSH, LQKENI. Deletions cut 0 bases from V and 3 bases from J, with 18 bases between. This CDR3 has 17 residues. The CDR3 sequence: CASSPPRSRERHYEQYF. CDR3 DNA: TGTGCCAGCTCACCACCGAGGTCGCGGGAACGCCACTACGAGCAGTACTTC. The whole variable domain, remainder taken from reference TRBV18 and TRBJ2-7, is NAGVMQNPRHLVRRRGQEARLRCSPMKGHSHVYWYRQLPEEGLKFMVYLQKENIIDESGMPKERFSAEFPKEGPSILRIQQVVRGDSAAYFCASSPPRSRERHYEQYFGPGTRLTVT.

The CDR3, as DNA: TGTGCCAGCAGTTTTGGTCTTTTGAACACTGAAGCTTTCTTT. It yields the protein CASSFGLLNTEAFF. This chain connects TRBV6-5 to TRBJ1-1; D not resolved. V gave up 4 bases and J gave up 0 bases, with 9 bases separating them. The CDR3 runs to 14 residues. Germline CDR1 is MNHEY and CDR2 is SVGAGI.

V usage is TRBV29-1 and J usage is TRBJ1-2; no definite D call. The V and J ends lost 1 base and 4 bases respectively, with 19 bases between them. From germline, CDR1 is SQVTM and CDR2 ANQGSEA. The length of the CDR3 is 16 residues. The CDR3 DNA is TGCAGCGTTGAAGGTTCTCAGGCACACGACTCCTATGGCTACACCTTC. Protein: CSVEGSQAHDSYGYTF.